These 20 T cell receptor beta chains originate from one sample sequenced in a study of cytomegalovirus exposure and HLA in healthy donors. The PCR made use of 60 Vbeta and 13 Jbeta primers. Some clones are missing from TCRdb's copy, which holds only in-frame ones; the method was immunoSEQ multiplex PCR. The sample totals about 51,000 clones. Sequencing was done on a sample of PBMCs. The origin of the receptors is a middle-aged man in good health and CMV-seropositive.

Here the CDR3 reads CASTFRGGRAEPEAFF. As DNA, the CDR3 is TGTGCCAGCACCTTTAGAGGTGGGAGGGCCGAACCTGAAGCTTTCTTT. The J gene is TRBJ1-1, the V gene TRBV21-1. TRBV21-1 is designated a pseudogene. The CDR3 totals 16 residues.

The CDR3, as DNA: TGTGCCAGCAGTCCCAGGGTGCTGCTCTCCTACGAGCAGTACTTC. This gives the protein CASSPRVLLSYEQYF. The rearrangement joins TRBV27 to TRBJ2-7; D is possibly TRBD1 (5 bases). CDR3 length: 15 residues. Germline CDR1 reads MNHEY; CDR2 reads SMNVEV (reference sequence). V gave up 5 bases and J gave up 0 bases, with 14 bases separating them.

The CDR3 DNA follows: TGTGCCAGCAAGGACAGTGGTTCTGGAAACACCATATATTTT. Its translation is CASKDSGSGNTIYF. The chain recombines TRBV28 with TRBJ1-3; D is possibly TRBD1 (6 bases). Trimming pared 7 bases from V and 1 base from J, leaving 11 bases between. There are 14 residues in the CDR3. Germline CDR1 is MDHEN and CDR2 is SYDVKM.

The rearrangement links TRBV11-3 to TRBJ2-1; no clear D. Between the trimmed V and J ends, which lost 6 bases and 4 bases, there was a span of 16 bases. Germline V CDR1 and CDR2: SGHNT, YENEEA. The CDR3 runs to 15 residues. CDR3 DNA: TGTGCCAGCAGGCCCGCGGCAGCTAGTTACAATGAGCAGTTCTTC. This gives the protein CASRPAAASYNEQFF.

The rearrangement links TRBV4-2 to TRBJ1-5, with D perhaps matching TRBD1 (6 bases). The V end was cut by 4 bases, the J end by 5 bases, with 15 bases between. Germline loops: CDR1 LGHNA, CDR2 YNFKEQ. The CDR3 runs 15 residues. The CDR3 here is CASSPGTPNHQPQHF. In DNA form, the CDR3 reads TGTGCCAGCAGCCCCGGGACACCGAACCATCAGCCCCAGCATTTT.

The J gene is TRBJ2-3, the V gene TRBV6-5; TRBD2 aligns across 11 bases. The trim removed 9 bases at V and 2 bases at J, leaving 4 bases unmatched. Germline CDR1 MNHEY, CDR2 SVGAGI. This CDR3 is built from 14 residues. The DNA of the CDR3 is TGTGCCAGTAGCGGGGGGGCATTCACAGATACGCAGTATTTT. Its translation: CASSGGAFTDTQYF.

The chain employs TRBV5-5 and TRBJ2-5; the D gene is possibly TRBD1 (5 bases). Germline V gives CDR1 SGHKS, CDR2 YYEKEE (reference sequence). The CDR3 spans 14 residues. V lost 1 base and J lost 5, with 12 bases in between. CDR3 coding DNA: TGTGCCAGCAGCTTGAGGCAGGGTGCTGAGACCCAGTACTTC. Translated: CASSLRQGAETQYF.

The chain recombines TRBV9 with TRBJ2-7; 7 positions match TRBD1. CDR1 is SGDLS and CDR2 is YYNGEE in the germline V gene. The length of the CDR3 is 14 residues. Unmatched junction bases numbered 6, after V lost 4 bases and J lost 2 bases. Here the CDR3 reads CASSPWDSPYEQYF. CDR3 coding DNA: TGTGCCAGCAGCCCTTGGGACAGCCCCTACGAGCAGTACTTC.

The chain employs TRBV7-3 and TRBJ2-1; 10 bases are a match to TRBD2. Trimming took 5 bases from V and 9 from J; bases not matched to a gene: 10. The V gene's germline CDR1 is SGHTA and CDR2 FQGTGA. CDR3 length equals 15 residues. The CDR3, as DNA: TGTGCCAGCAGCCGGCTAGCGGGAGATACTCTTGAGCAGTTCTTC. Translated: CASSRLAGDTLEQFF.

The chain employs TRBV18 and TRBJ2-5, with D perhaps TRBD1 (5 bases). CDR1 is KGHSH, CDR2 LQKENI, per germline. V lost 6 bases, J lost 5 bases, and 10 bases lay in between. CDR3 length: 12 residues. The CDR3 bases are TGTGCCAGCTCGGACATCGTGGAGACCCAGTACTTC. Encoded protein: CASSDIVETQYF.

The chain employs TRBV7-9 and TRBJ2-5; 7 bases are shared with TRBD2. The end of the DNA is better explained by TRBJ2-7, so the J call may be wrong. This CDR3 comprises 14 residues. Per germline, CDR1 SEHNR and CDR2 FQNEAQ (reference sequence). The CDR3 is CASSPAGVGSEQYF. CDR3 bases: TGTGCCAGCAGCCCGGCGGGAGTTGGGAGCGAGCAGTACTTC.

The chain is built from TRBV27 and TRBJ2-7; D remains ambiguous. Germline CDR1 MNHEY, CDR2 SMNVEV (reference sequence). Trimming removed 3 bases at V and 0 bases at J, with 9 bases between. This CDR3 contains 14 residues. The CDR3, as DNA: TGTGCCAGCAGTTTCGAACAGACCTCCTACGAGCAGTACTTC. This encodes CASSFEQTSYEQYF.

The V and J genes are TRBV9 and TRBJ1-1; D not resolved. CDR3 length: 13 residues. Germline CDR1 and CDR2: SGDLS and YYNGEE. Trimming removed 3 bases from V and 0 bases from J, with 6 bases in between. The CDR3 here is CASSAGLNTEAFF. The CDR3 DNA reads as TGTGCCAGCAGCGCGGGATTGAACACTGAAGCTTTCTTT.

The chain employs TRBV2 and TRBJ2-7; tentatively, D is TRBD1 (6 bases). V shed 11 bases and J shed 3 bases, with 14 bases lying between them. The CDR3 consists of 12 residues. CDR1 and CDR2 (germline): SNHLY, FYNNEI. The CDR3 reads CASRTANYEQYF. The CDR3 DNA follows: TGTGCCTCCCGGACAGCCAACTACGAGCAGTACTTC. Together with reference TRBV2 and TRBJ2-7, the CDR3 gives the full variable domain: EPEVTQTPSHQVTQMGQEVILRCVPISNHLYFYWYRQILGQKVEFLVSFYNNEISEKSEIFDDQFSVERPDGSNFTLKIRSTKLEDSAMYFCASRTANYEQYFGPGTRLTVT.

The V call is TRBV6-6, the J call TRBJ1-1; no firm D call. Trimming removed 4 bases at V and 5 bases at J, with 17 bases between. This CDR3 has 15 amino acids. The germline gives CDR1 MNHNY, CDR2 SVGAGI (reference sequence). The CDR3 DNA reads TGTGCCAGCAGTTCCTTTGACGGGTTTTCAACTGAAGCTTTCTTT. As protein: CASSSFDGFSTEAFF.

This chain uses TRBV29-1 with TRBJ1-2; 9 nucleotides agree with TRBD1. J was trimmed by 4 bases and V by 7 bases; bases with no gene match: 13. From germline, CDR1 is SQVTM and CDR2 ANQGSEA. The CDR3 sequence is 15 residues long. Written as DNA, the CDR3 is TGCAGCGCCTGGGTCGACAGGGGGAATGGCTATGGCTACACCTTC. It translates to CSAWVDRGNGYGYTF.

The chain combines TRBV10-3 with TRBJ2-1; D unclear. V dropped 3 bases and J dropped 8 bases, with 8 bases sitting between them. Germline CDR1 reads ENHRY; CDR2 reads SYGVKD. CDR3 length: 12 residues. The CDR3, as DNA: TGTGCCATCAGTGAAGCCCCCCATGAGCAGTTCTTC. Translating gives CAISEAPHEQFF.

V and J are TRBV7-3 and TRBJ2-1; 8 bases map to TRBD2. CDR1 SGHTA and CDR2 FQGTGA come from the germline V gene. Trimming removed 4 bases from V and 7 bases from J; junction bases left unmatched: 9. There are 15 residues in the CDR3. CDR3 coding DNA: TGTGCCAGCAGCTCCCTGGCGGGGGGTTATAATGAGCAGTTCTTC. This encodes CASSSLAGGYNEQFF.

This CDR3 is CASSSYLGQGGKRAYNEQFF. The CDR3 DNA reads as TGTGCCAGCAGCTCCTACCTCGGACAGGGAGGGAAGAGGGCCTACAATGAGCAGTTCTTC. The chain links TRBV7-6 to TRBJ2-1; tentatively, D is TRBD1 (8 bases). The V gene's germline CDR1 is SGHVS and CDR2 FNYEAQ. With 4 bases removed from V and 2 bases from J, the gap between germline ends came to 27 bases. This CDR3 is 20 amino acids long.

This chain links TRBV19 with TRBJ1-5, with no clear D. The ends were cut back, 10 bases at V and 6 bases at J, with 16 bases in the middle. This CDR3 has 13 amino acids. The germline V gene encodes CDR1 LNHDA and CDR2 SQIVND (reference sequence). The CDR3 nucleotides are TGTGCCACTCTACCGGGTTGGAGTCAGCCCCAGCATTTT. It translates to CATLPGWSQPQHF. The whole variable domain, remainder taken from reference TRBV19 and TRBJ1-5, is DGGITQSPKYLFRKEGQNVTLSCEQNLNHDAMYWYRQDPGQGLRLIYYSQIVNDFQKGDIAEGYSVSREKKESFPLTVTSAQKNPTAFYLCATLPGWSQPQHFGDGTRLSIL.